Listed below are T cell receptor beta chains from one sample, sequenced in a study of T cell responses to AZD1222 COVID-19 vaccine. Sequencing used immunoSEQ multiplex PCR; TCRdb keeps in-frame clones, though not all of them. This sample has 100,000 to 150,000 clones, with just over 85% found just once. The specimen comprised peripheral blood, sampled on day 0 of AZD1222 vaccination. These receptors were taken from an adult in good health. CDR3s include the opening cysteine and the closing phenylalanine or tryptophan. A D gene is named only where the DNA matches it firmly. Only part of the rows carry a size: once, few, many, or a class if the clone is expanded.

clone size	V gene	D gene	J gene	CDR3 DNA	CDR3 protein
-	TRBV5-4	-	TRBJ1-4	TGTGCCAGCAGCCCGGACACCGCCCGAGAAAAACTGTTTTTT	CASSPDTAREKLFF
few	TRBV5-1	TRBD2	TRBJ2-1	TGCGCCAGCAGCTTGGCGAGCGGGGGGTTCAATGAGCAGTTCTTC	CASSLASGGFNEQFF
-	TRBV7-9	-	TRBJ2-3	TGTGCCAGCAGCTTAGTTGGGGTCCCTAACACAGATACGCAGTATTTT	CASSLVGVPNTDTQYF
-	TRBV5-1	-	TRBJ2-3	TGCGCCAGCAGCTCGGGGACCTTCACAGATACGCAGTATTTT	CASSSGTFTDTQYF
-	TRBV9	-	TRBJ2-2	TGTGCCAGCAGCCCTGGAGCGGGGAACACCGGGGAGCTGTTTTTT	CASSPGAGNTGELFF
-	TRBV12-3/TRBV12-4	-	TRBJ1-2	TGTGCCAGCAGTTTAAATAGGGTAGGCGGCTACACCTTC	CASSLNRVGGYTF
-	TRBV29-1	TRBD2	TRBJ2-7	TGCAGCGCTGGGACTAGCTGGGAGCAGTACTTC	CSAGTSWEQYF
-	TRBV5-6	TRBD2	TRBJ2-1	TGTGCCAGCAGCGGGGGACTAGCCGCGAATGAGCAGTTCTTC	CASSGGLAANEQFF
once	TRBV28	-	TRBJ2-7	TGTGCCAGCAGTTTAACCGAGGGGGTTCGCTACGAGCAGTACTTC	CASSLTEGVRYEQYF
-	TRBV3-1/TRBV3-2	-	TRBJ2-2	TGTGCCAGCAGCCGACCCGAGGGACGGGGGGAGCTGTTTTTT	CASSRPEGRGELFF
-	TRBV7-8	-	TRBJ1-3	TGTGCCAGCTTCTCTCCGAGCTCTGGAAACACCATATATTTT	CASFSPSSGNTIYF
-	TRBV7-9	TRBD1	TRBJ1-3	TGTGCCAGCAGCCCTACCCGGGACAGCAAAGGAAGCACCATATATTTT	CASSPTRDSKGSTIYF
-	TRBV11-2	TRBD1	TRBJ2-5	TGTGCCAGCAGCTTAGGGGACAGGGTGAGCGAGACCCAGTACTTC	CASSLGDRVSETQYF
-	TRBV7-9	TRBD2	TRBJ2-3	TGTGCGGGCGGCAGGGCGAGCGGGAGTGGGTTTCGGGCAGATACGCAGTATTTT	CAGGRASGSGFRADTQYF
-	TRBV19	-	TRBJ1-2	TGTGCCAGTACCACTCCCGGGACAAAGATCTATGGCTACACCTTC	CASTTPGTKIYGYTF
-	TRBV13	TRBD1	TRBJ1-2	TGTGCCAGCAGCTCGAGGATGGACAGGGACTATGGCTACACCTTC	CASSSRMDRDYGYTF
-	TRBV6-5	TRBD2	TRBJ2-5	TGTGCCAGCAGTCCAAGGCGGGGGGTCCAAGAGACCCAGTACTTC	CASSPRRGVQETQYF
few	TRBV9	-	TRBJ1-6	TGTGCCAGCAGCGTATCAGGCCGTAATTCACCCCTCCACTTT	CASSVSGRNSPLHF
-	TRBV4-2	-	TRBJ2-3	TGTGCCAGCAGCGAGGACACAGATACGCAGTATTTT	CASSEDTDTQYF
-	TRBV6-2/TRBV6-3	TRBD2	TRBJ2-7	TGTGCCAGCAGTTACCCGATCGCGGGAGGTACCTACGAGCAGTACTTC	CASSYPIAGGTYEQYF
once	TRBV12-5	-	TRBJ1-1	TGTGCTAGTGCTGTGAACACTGAAGCTTTCTTT	CASAVNTEAFF
-	TRBV5-1	-	TRBJ1-1	TGCGCCAGCAGCTTGGGCCCGCAGAACACTGAAGCTTTCTTT	CASSLGPQNTEAFF
-	TRBV18	-	TRBJ1-1	TGTGCCAGCTCACCACCTACCGGGTCTGCTTTCTTT	CASSPPTGSAFF
-	TRBV20-1	-	TRBJ1-5	TGCAGTGCTAGTGTATCTTCGGGGGTGGGCCAGCCCCAGCATTTT	CSASVSSGVGQPQHF
-	TRBV6-6	TRBD2	TRBJ2-5	TGTGCCAGCGGTTTGGGGGGGGTGGAGGAGACCCAGTACTTC	CASGLGGVEETQYF
-	TRBV7-8	-	TRBJ2-1	TGTGCCAGCAGCTCGTCTAGGGCAGGCAAGGGGGACAATGAGCAGTTCTTC	CASSSSRAGKGDNEQFF
-	TRBV3-1/TRBV3-2	-	TRBJ1-4	TGTGCCAGCAGCCCTTGCTGGGCCAGAAATGAAAAACTGTTTTTT	CASSPCWARNEKLFF
-	TRBV29-1	-	TRBJ1-5	TGCAGCGTTGAGCAGGGGAGGGATCAGCCCCAGCATTTT	CSVEQGRDQPQHF
-	TRBV5-1	TRBD1	TRBJ2-5	TGCGCCAGCAGCGAATACCCCAGGGGGCAAGAGACCCAGTACTTC	CASSEYPRGQETQYF
-	TRBV5-1	TRBD1	TRBJ1-1	TGCGCCAGCAGCTTAGGGACAGGGGGCACTGAAGCTTTCTTT	CASSLGTGGTEAFF
-	TRBV9	-	TRBJ2-3	TGTGCCAGCAGCGTACCATTCGAGGATAAGACGCAGTATTTT	CASSVPFEDKTQYF
-	TRBV6-4	TRBD1	TRBJ2-5	TGTGCCAGCAGCCCGACAGGGCAAGAGACCCAGTACTTC	CASSPTGQETQYF
-	TRBV7-3	-	TRBJ1-6	TGTGCCAGCAGCAGGGACGGTAATTCACCCCTCCACTTT	CASSRDGNSPLHF
-	TRBV6-5	TRBD1	TRBJ1-2	TGTGCCAGCATGAGCGGACAGGGCGGCGGAGGCTACACCTTC	CASMSGQGGGGYTF
-	TRBV5-4	TRBD2	TRBJ2-5	TGTGCCAGCAGCTTTAGCGGGAGAGGGGTAGAGACCCAGTACTTC	CASSFSGRGVETQYF
-	TRBV28	-	TRBJ2-1	TGTGCCAGCAAGGGGACGGGAACCTACAATGAGCAGTTCTTC	CASKGTGTYNEQFF
few	TRBV5-1	-	TRBJ1-1	TGCGCCAGCACAGGGACGTATTCTGAAGCTTTCTTT	CASTGTYSEAFF
-	TRBV5-1	-	TRBJ1-4	TGCGCCAGCAGCTTGCGGGCGATTGGGACAAGCAATGAAAAACTGTTTTTT	CASSLRAIGTSNEKLFF
-	TRBV5-1	-	TRBJ1-2	TGCGCCAGCAGCTTGCAAGAAACACATGGCTACACCTTC	CASSLQETHGYTF
-	TRBV5-1	-	TRBJ1-4	TGCGCCAGCAGCTTGGTCAGCCCTAATGAAAAACTGTTTTTT	CASSLVSPNEKLFF
-	TRBV27	-	TRBJ1-2	TGTGCCAGCAGTTTAAAGGGGTCGCCCAACTATGGCTACACCTTC	CASSLKGSPNYGYTF
-	TRBV27	TRBD2	TRBJ2-1	TGTGCCAGCAGTTTTGGACTAGCGGGGACTCGTGTCTTC	CASSFGLAGTRVF
-	TRBV12-5	-	TRBJ1-1	TGTGCTAGTGGTTTGGTTGGGGGTTATGAAGCTTTCTTT	CASGLVGGYEAFF
-	TRBV27	TRBD1	TRBJ2-2	TGTGCCAGCAGTTTAGGCAGGGGGAACGCCGGGGAGCTGTTTTTT	CASSLGRGNAGELFF
-	TRBV6-2/TRBV6-3	-	TRBJ1-5	TGTGCCAGCAGTTACTCGACCCCGAGGGGTCAGCCCCAGCATTTT	CASSYSTPRGQPQHF
-	TRBV5-6	-	TRBJ2-5	TGTGCCAGCAGCTCGAGGGAGACCCAGTACTTC	CASSSRETQYF
once	TRBV27	-	TRBJ1-4	TGTGCCAGCAGTTTGAGACGAGGTAATGAAAAACTGTTTTTT	CASSLRRGNEKLFF
-	TRBV5-1	-	TRBJ1-4	TGCGCCAGCAGCTTGGATAATGAAAAACTGTTTTTT	CASSLDNEKLFF
-	TRBV28	-	TRBJ1-5	TGTGCCAGCAGTTTTGGAGGGCCCAATCAGCCCCAGCATTTT	CASSFGGPNQPQHF
-	TRBV9	TRBD2	TRBJ2-7	TGTGCCAGCAGCGTAGCGGAGCGGGAGGGATACGAGCAGTACTTC	CASSVAEREGYEQYF
-	TRBV30	TRBD1	TRBJ1-5	TGTGCCTGGGGACAGGGGAGCAATCAGCCCCAGCATTTT	CAWGQGSNQPQHF
few	TRBV10-3	-	TRBJ2-7	TGTGCCATCAGTGAGTCGAGGACGAGGAGGTCCTACGAGCAGTACTTC	CAISESRTRRSYEQYF
once	TRBV5-8	-	TRBJ2-7	TGTGCCAGCAGCTTGGCCGGGACGGTGCAGTACTTC	CASSLAGTVQYF
-	TRBV30	TRBD1	TRBJ1-5	TGTGCCTGGAGTGTACAAGGGGGCCTTCAGCCCCAGCATTTT	CAWSVQGGLQPQHF